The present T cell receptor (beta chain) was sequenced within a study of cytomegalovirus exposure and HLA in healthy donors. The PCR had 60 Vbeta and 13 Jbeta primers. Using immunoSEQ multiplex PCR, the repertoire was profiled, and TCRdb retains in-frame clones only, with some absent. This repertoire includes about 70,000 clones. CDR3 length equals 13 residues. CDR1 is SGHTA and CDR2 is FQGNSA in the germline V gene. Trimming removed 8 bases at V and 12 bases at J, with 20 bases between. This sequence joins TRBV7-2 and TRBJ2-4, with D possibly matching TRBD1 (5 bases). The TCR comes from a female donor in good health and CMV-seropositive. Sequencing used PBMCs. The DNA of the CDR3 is TGTGCCAGCGGACAACCCAATGGTGCTTCTCAGTACTTC. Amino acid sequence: CASGQPNGASQYF.